What follows is one T cell receptor beta chain and its context. Enrolled ophthalmopathy patients presented with a Clinical Activity Score of at least 3, a NOSPECS grade of at least 4, and disease duration under 3 months. The authors took PBMCs from 8 to 10 ml fresh peripheral blood. The CDR3 is 11 residues long. CDR1 is SQVTM, CDR2 ANQGSEA, per germline. V was trimmed by 4 bases and J by 15 bases, leaving 16 bases between them. The data were taken from a study of T cells in Graves' hyperthyroidism and ophthalmopathy. Overall study: The initial diagnosis was the point when peripheral blood was collected, ahead of any treatment.

The TCR beta CDR3 regions underwent amplification using RNA transcripts as the source. The HTBI primer set drove a first-round RT-PCR of the TCR CDR3. TCRdb reprocessed the multiplex PCR reads with MiXCR, giving one entry per CDR3 protein. The sample contains approximately 300,000 distinct CDR3 sequences, about 15% of which appear only once. The chain couples TRBV29-1 to TRBJ2-1; tentatively, D is TRBD2 (5 bases). Sequencing used blood. The receptor was isolated from a woman aged 55 to 70 with Graves' ophthalmopathy. CDR3 sequence reads: CSVGEFGEGFF. In nucleotides, the CDR3 is TGCAGCGTTGGGGAGTTCGGTGAGGGGTTCTTC.